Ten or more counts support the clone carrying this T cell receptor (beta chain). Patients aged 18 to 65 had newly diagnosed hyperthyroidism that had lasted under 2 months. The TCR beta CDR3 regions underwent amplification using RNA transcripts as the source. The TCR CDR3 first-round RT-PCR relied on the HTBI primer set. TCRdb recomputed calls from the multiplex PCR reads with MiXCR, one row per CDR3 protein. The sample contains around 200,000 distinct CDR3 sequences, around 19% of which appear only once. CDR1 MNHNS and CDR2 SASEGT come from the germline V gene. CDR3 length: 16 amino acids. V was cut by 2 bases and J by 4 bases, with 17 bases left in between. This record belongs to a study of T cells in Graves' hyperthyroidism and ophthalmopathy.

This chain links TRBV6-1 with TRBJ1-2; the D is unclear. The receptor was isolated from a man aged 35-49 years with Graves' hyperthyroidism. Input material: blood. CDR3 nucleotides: TGTGCCAGCAGTGAAAACCTCCAGCCTCAGATCTATGGCTACACCTTC. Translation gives CASSENLQPQIYGYTF.